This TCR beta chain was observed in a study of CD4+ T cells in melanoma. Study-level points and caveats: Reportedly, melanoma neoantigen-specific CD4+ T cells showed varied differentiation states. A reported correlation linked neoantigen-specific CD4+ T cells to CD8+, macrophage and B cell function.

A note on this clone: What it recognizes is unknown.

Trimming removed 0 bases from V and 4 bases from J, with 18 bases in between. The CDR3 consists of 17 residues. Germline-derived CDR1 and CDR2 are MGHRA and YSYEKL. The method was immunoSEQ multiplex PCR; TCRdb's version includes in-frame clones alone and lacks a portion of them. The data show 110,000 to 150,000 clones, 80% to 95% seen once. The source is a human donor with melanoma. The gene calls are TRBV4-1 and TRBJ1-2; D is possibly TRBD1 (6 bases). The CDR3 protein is CASSQDAGALRLYGYTF. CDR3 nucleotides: TGCGCCAGCAGCCAAGATGCGGGGGCCCTACGGCTCTATGGCTACACCTTC.